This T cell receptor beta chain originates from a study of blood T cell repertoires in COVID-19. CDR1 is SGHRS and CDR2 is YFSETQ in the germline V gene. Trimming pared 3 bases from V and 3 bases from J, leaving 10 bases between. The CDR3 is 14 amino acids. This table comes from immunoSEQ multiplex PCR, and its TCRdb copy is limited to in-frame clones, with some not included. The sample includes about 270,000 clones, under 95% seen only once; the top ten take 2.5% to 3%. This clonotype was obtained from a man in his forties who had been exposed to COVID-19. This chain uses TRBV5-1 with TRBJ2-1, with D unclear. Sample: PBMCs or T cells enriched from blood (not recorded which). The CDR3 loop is CASSSLDIYNEQFF. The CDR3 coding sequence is TGCGCCAGCAGCTCCTTAGACATCTACAATGAGCAGTTCTTC.